Presented here are 28 T cell receptor beta chains from one specimen sequenced in a study of T cells after yellow fever vaccination (dated by TCRdb to the late 2010s). The library was prepared using 5' RACE. This sample was sequenced with an Illumina HiSeq 2500. TCRdb passed the public sequencing reads through fastp at Q25 and MiXCR, retaining productive beta sequences. Each CDR3 protein appears once, grouped with its most common genes and DNA. In all, the sample holds tens of thousands of distinct CDR3 sequences, and about 10% of those were seen once. More than 10% of the sample goes to the ten largest clones. In the paper's terms, the treatment or condition label means: live attenuated yellow fever vaccine strain. Sequencing was performed on PBMCs, either bulk or a sorted T-cell subset (CD4+, CD8+, memory, or dextramer-sorted; not recorded which), taken roughly 14 days after the first yellow fever vaccination. These receptor sequences come from a man aged 18 to 30 who received the YFV17D yellow fever vaccine.

The table lists this clonotype with many counts. The rearrangement uses TRBV18 and TRBJ2-7; 8 nucleotides agree with TRBD1. V was clipped by 1 base and J by 2 bases; unmatched bases: 1. Germline loops: CDR1 KGHSH, CDR2 LQKENI. CDR3 length: 14 amino acids. The DNA of the CDR3 is TGTGCCAGCTCACCACGGACAGGGACCTACGAGCAGTACGTC. Translation gives CASSPRTGTYEQYV.

In this sample, this clonotype turned up many times. The J gene is TRBJ1-1, the V gene TRBV5-4, with D perhaps matching TRBD1 (5 bases). CDR1 and CDR2 from the germline V gene are SGHNT and YYREEE (reference sequence). Trimming took 4 bases from V and 2 from J, leaving 12 bases between them. The CDR3 is 14 amino acids. This CDR3 is CASSRPDTNTEAFF. The CDR3 DNA is TGTGCCAGCAGCCGACCGGACACAAACACTGAAGCTTTCTTT.

This clonotype was recorded at least ten times. The chain couples TRBV9 to TRBJ2-2; weak D call: TRBD2 (5 bases). CDR1 and CDR2 from the germline V gene are SGDLS and YYNGEE. The CDR3 consists of 13 residues. Deletions cut 6 bases from V and 1 base from J, with 7 bases between. CDR3 residues: CASTRENTGELFF. In DNA form, the CDR3 reads TGTGCCAGCACCCGGGAGAACACCGGGGAGCTGTTTTTT.

This clonotype came up many times. The chain has TRBV5-1 and TRBJ1-2, with TRBD1 matching over 9 bases. V lost 4 bases and J lost 7; bases outside the gene matches: 14. The CDR3 sequence is 16 residues long. Germline V gives CDR1 SGHRS, CDR2 YFSETQ. This chain's CDR3 is CASSQGTGPSSVGYTF. Written as DNA, the CDR3 is TGCGCCAGCAGCCAAGGGACAGGGCCTTCGTCGGTTGGCTACACCTTC.

This clonotype was recorded at least ten times. The chain uses TRBV2 and TRBJ2-2; D unclear. The germline CDR1 and CDR2 sequences are SNHLY and FYNNEI. This CDR3 is built from 12 residues. V was pared by 7 bases and J by 4 bases, with 7 bases between. For the CDR3, the DNA is TGTGCCAGCACCTACTCCACCGGGGAGCTGTTTTTT. It yields the protein CASTYSTGELFF.

This clonotype showed up many times. J is TRBJ1-1 and V is TRBV5-1, with D possibly matching TRBD1 (6 bases). Germline CDR1 SGHRS, CDR2 YFSETQ. The CDR3 is 14 residues long. Trimming took 4 bases from V and 2 from J, leaving 12 bases between them. The CDR3 loop is CASSPWGGNTEAFF. The CDR3 bases are TGCGCCAGCAGCCCCTGGGGGGGCAACACTGAAGCTTTCTTT. Using reference TRBV5-1 and TRBJ1-1 for the parts outside the CDR3, the full variable domain is KAGVTQTPRYLIKTRGQQVTLSCSPISGHRSVSWYQQTPGQGLQFLFEYFSETQRNKGNFPGRFSGRQFSNSRSEMNVSTLELGDSALYLCASSPWGGNTEAFFGQGTRLTVV.

The table lists this clonotype with many counts. This chain uses TRBV6-2 or TRBV6-3 with TRBJ2-1, with unresolved D. Per the germline V gene, CDR1 is MNHEY and CDR2 is SVGEGT. The V gene lost 6 bases and the J gene lost 2 bases, with 20 bases spanning the gap. This CDR3 has 17 residues. The CDR3, as DNA: TGTGCCAGCAGGGTTAAGACCCCTAGGTCCCCCTACAATGAGCAGTTCTTC. As protein: CASRVKTPRSPYNEQFF.

This clonotype was observed many times. The V call is TRBV4-3, the J call TRBJ1-2; D is unclear. V was trimmed by 4 bases and J by 0 bases, leaving 12 bases between them. Germline CDR1 LGHNA, CDR2 YSLEER. This CDR3 is built from 15 residues. In nucleotides, the CDR3 is TGCGCCAGCAGCCCCGGACCCAAGACTAACTATGGCTACACCTTC. It encodes CASSPGPKTNYGYTF.

On this clonotype: With a much larger clone just one base away, this may be a read error. The chain links TRBV19 to TRBJ2-2; 8 bases are shared with TRBD1. This CDR3 is 17 amino acids long. CDR1 and CDR2 from the germline V gene are LNHDA and SQIVND (reference sequence). The DNA of the CDR3 is TGTGCCTGTAGTATATCTCGCCTCAGGGGGCATACCGGGGAGCTGTTTTTT. As protein: CACSISRLRGHTGELFF.

This clonotype was found many times. The chain uses TRBV11-2 and TRBJ2-1; 9 bases align to TRBD1. This CDR3 has 16 residues. Germline V gene sequence: CDR1 SGHAT, CDR2 FQNNGV. The trim removed 0 bases at V and 2 bases at J, leaving 2 bases unmatched. CDR3 DNA sequence: TGTGCCAGCAGCTTAGACTGGACAGGGGCCTACAATGAGCAGTTCTTC. Its translation: CASSLDWTGAYNEQFF.

The chain links TRBV2 to TRBJ1-1; D is uncertain. CDR3 size: 12 residues. The germline CDR1 and CDR2 sequences are SNHLY and FYNNEI. Trimming took 8 bases from V and 5 from J, leaving 12 bases between them. The CDR3: CASVLERTEAFF. DNA for the CDR3: TGTGCCAGCGTTTTAGAGCGGACTGAAGCTTTCTTT.

This clonotype appeared many times. The chain couples TRBV6-1 to TRBJ2-1; tentatively, D is TRBD2 (5 bases). The length of the CDR3 is 10 residues. The germline CDR1 and CDR2 sequences are MNHNS and SASEGT. The ends were cut back, 8 bases at V and 13 bases at J, with 12 bases in the middle. The CDR3 DNA reads TGTGCCAGCGGAGGCGGTAACCAGTTCTTC. Amino acids: CASGGGNQFF.

A note on this clonotype: Possible read error: a much larger clone is one base away. The chain recombines TRBV2 with TRBJ2-3; 9 positions agree with TRBD2. CDR3 length: 13 amino acids. Germline V gene lookup returns CDR1 SNHLY and CDR2 FYNNEI. The V gene end was trimmed by 7 bases and the J gene end by 14 bases; junction bases not matched to a gene: 13. The CDR3, as DNA: TGTGCCAGCATTGGACTAGCGTGGGCACGGAGGTATTTT. It specifies CASIGLAWARRYF.

In its sample, this clonotype was seen many times. The V gene is TRBV3-1, the J gene TRBJ2-7; the match to TRBD1 covers 8 bases. CDR1 and CDR2 from the germline V gene are LGHDT and YNNKEL (reference sequence). The CDR3 totals 14 residues. The V and J ends lost 0 bases and 3 bases, in that order; junction bases with no gene match: 1. This CDR3 is CASSQDDRGYEQYF. Written as DNA, the CDR3 is TGTGCCAGCAGCCAAGACGACAGGGGCTACGAGCAGTACTTC.

This clonotype showed up many times. The chain recombines TRBV19 with TRBJ1-2, with D unresolved. The V gene lost 8 bases and the J gene lost 3 bases, with 13 bases spanning the gap. Germline V lookup: CDR1 LNHDA, CDR2 SQIVND (reference sequence). This CDR3 is 13 amino acids long. The CDR3 bases are TGTGCCAGTGGGGATGTGCCGCACTATGGCTACACCTTC. It translates to CASGDVPHYGYTF.

A word on this clonotype: A read error is possible here, since a much larger clone lies one base away. The chain combines TRBV5-1 with TRBJ2-5; 13 bases line up with TRBD2. CDR1 SGHRS and CDR2 YFSETQ come from the germline V gene. The CDR3 contains 16 residues. The CDR3 sequence is CSSSGGTSGDQETQYF. As DNA, the CDR3 is TGCTCCAGCAGCGGCGGGACTAGCGGGGACCAAGAGACCCAGTACTTC. Supplemented by reference TRBV5-1 and TRBJ2-5, the full variable domain reads KAGVTQTPRYLIKTRGQQVTLSCSPISGHRSVSWYQQTPGQGLQFLFEYFSETQRNKGNFPGRFSGRQFSNSRSEMNVSTLELGDSALYLCSSSGGTSGDQETQYFGPGTRLLVL.

This clonotype has a count of ten or more. CDR3 coding DNA: TGTGCCAGCAGCCCCCAGGGAGGCCCCTATGGCTACACCTTC. Translated, it gives CASSPQGGPYGYTF. The genes are TRBV7-9 and TRBJ1-2, with a possible D match to TRBD1 (5 bases). V lost 5 bases and J lost 4, with 14 bases in between. The CDR3 contains 14 residues. In germline, CDR1 is SEHNR, CDR2 FQNEAQ (reference sequence).

In this sample, this clonotype turned up many times. The chain uses TRBV5-1 and TRBJ2-5; 7 bases line up with TRBD1. V lost 5 bases, J lost 1 base, and 2 bases stayed unmatched. Germline values: CDR1 SGHRS, CDR2 YFSETQ. This CDR3 contains 13 residues. This CDR3 is CASSPGGQETQYF. The CDR3 region has the DNA TGCGCCAGCAGTCCAGGGGGCCAAGAGACCCAGTACTTC.

This chain's CDR3 is CSVDRPQFEDEQFF. The CDR3 nucleotides read TGCAGCGTTGACAGGCCCCAGTTTGAGGATGAGCAGTTCTTC. This chain uses TRBV29-1 with TRBJ2-1; no reliable D call. The CDR3 extends over 14 amino acids. Germline-derived CDR1 and CDR2 are SQVTM and ANQGSEA. Trimming pared 3 bases from V and 8 bases from J, leaving 17 bases between.

This clonotype was detected ten times or more. The J gene is TRBJ1-3, the V gene TRBV21-1; the table names TRBD1, a call not compared with the DNA. TRBV21-1 constitutes a pseudogene. This CDR3 has 15 amino acids. The CDR3 reads CASSKDVLSGNTIYF. CDR3 DNA sequence: TGTGCCAGCAGCAAAGATGTCCTCTCTGGAAACACCATATATTTT.

This clonotype has at least ten counts. This chain uses TRBV4-3 with TRBJ2-5; the match to TRBD1 covers 9 bases. V lost 0 bases and J lost 5; bases outside the gene matches: 10. The CDR3 is 17 amino acids. Germline assignment: CDR1 LGHNA and CDR2 YSLEER. The CDR3 region has the DNA TGCGCCAGCAGCCAAGAGGGGGACAGGGAGTGGTCGGAGACCCAGTACTTC. Amino acid sequence: CASSQEGDREWSETQYF.

This clonotype showed up many times. J is TRBJ2-3 and V is TRBV4-1; D is ambiguous. V gave up 0 bases and J gave up 2 bases, with 9 bases separating them. Germline lookup yields CDR1 MGHRA and CDR2 YSYEKL. This CDR3 spans 15 amino acids. The CDR3 sequence: CASSQDGTATDTQYF. The CDR3 nucleotides read TGCGCCAGCAGCCAAGATGGCACCGCCACAGATACGCAGTATTTT.

This clonotype appeared many times. CDR3 in amino acids: CASSLAPGEKLFF. CDR3 nucleotides: TGCGCCAGCAGCTTGGCCCCCGGGGAAAAACTGTTTTTT. V gene TRBV5-1 combines with J gene TRBJ1-4; D is unclear. The CDR3 loop spans 13 amino acids. Germline loops: CDR1 SGHRS, CDR2 YFSETQ. The V and J ends lost 0 bases and 8 bases respectively, with 8 bases between them. Complete variable domain (other parts from reference TRBV5-1 and TRBJ1-4): KAGVTQTPRYLIKTRGQQVTLSCSPISGHRSVSWYQQTPGQGLQFLFEYFSETQRNKGNFPGRFSGRQFSNSRSEMNVSTLELGDSALYLCASSLAPGEKLFFGSGTQLSVL.

This clonotype came up a few times. This chain uses TRBV2 with TRBJ2-2, with D tentatively TRBD1 (5 bases). This CDR3 contains 13 residues. Trimming removed 6 bases at V and 2 bases at J, with 7 bases between. The germline gives CDR1 SNHLY, CDR2 FYNNEI. CDR3 nucleotides: TGTGCCAGCAGGACAGTCAACACCGGGGAGCTGTTTTTT. Its translation: CASRTVNTGELFF. The full variable domain, with the rest looked up from reference TRBV2 and TRBJ2-2, is EPEVTQTPSHQVTQMGQEVILRCVPISNHLYFYWYRQILGQKVEFLVSFYNNEISEKSEIFDDQFSVERPDGSNFTLKIRSTKLEDSAMYFCASRTVNTGELFFGEGSRLTVL.

This clonotype was seen at least ten times. V usage is TRBV18 and J usage is TRBJ2-1; D is uncertain. Germline CDR1 is KGHSH and CDR2 is LQKENI. This CDR3 has 12 residues. V was shortened by 2 bases and J by 8 bases, with 7 bases between the two germline ends. For the CDR3, the DNA is TGTGCCAGCTCACCAAGCTCTGATGAGCAGTTCTTC. Protein sequence: CASSPSSDEQFF.

The table lists this clonotype with many counts. The rearrangement uses TRBV20-1 and TRBJ1-1; D ambiguous. Trimming shortened V by 1 base and J by 9 bases, and 9 bases separated the two germline ends. CDR1 is DFQATT and CDR2 is SNEGSKA in the germline V gene (reference sequence). The CDR3 is made up of 11 amino acids. The CDR3 loop is CSARAVGKAFF. The CDR3 DNA sequence: TGCAGTGCTAGAGCCGTGGGGAAAGCTTTCTTT.

This clonotype was counted many times. V usage is TRBV6-1 and J usage is TRBJ2-3; 10 bases match TRBD1. Germline-derived CDR1 and CDR2 are MNHNS and SASEGT. This CDR3 contains 16 residues. V dropped 6 bases and J dropped 7; count of bases not matched to a gene: 13. The CDR3 DNA reads TGTGCCAGCAGGACTGGACAGGGGGAATTGGGAAATACGCAGTATTTT. Translated: CASRTGQGELGNTQYF.

In its sample, this clonotype was seen many times. This chain connects TRBV29-1 to TRBJ2-2; D ambiguous. CDR3 length: 9 amino acids. V lost 7 bases to trimming and J lost 14 bases, with 11 bases between them. CDR1 and CDR2 from the germline V gene are SQVTM and ANQGSEA. The CDR3 coding sequence is TGCAGCGGCGGCCTACGTCTGTTTTTT. Its translation is CSGGLRLFF.